This TCR beta chain was found in a study of blood T cells in healthy people across ages. It was with a sample-barcoded 5' primer and a J-beta primer mix that a second PCR of about 6 to 12 cycles was run. One entry per CDR3 protein results from TCRdb running MiXCR on the 5' RACE reads. The top ten hold 20% to 25% of the sample, which has about 730,000 distinct CDR3 sequences, around 40% seen once. Donors each provided 8 to 10 milliliters of peripheral blood. Study-level results: TCR beta diversity correlated strongly with naive T cell percentage.

The CDR3 extends over 15 amino acids. V was pared by 2 bases and J by 5 bases, with 13 bases between. Germline CDR1 SGHVS, CDR2 FQNEAQ. In the case of this clonotype: Its antigen is not identified.

Sequences were obtained from blood. The TCR sequence derives from a woman aged 55 to 70 in good health. The chain employs TRBV7-8 and TRBJ2-1, with D uncertain. CDR3 loop: CASSLQIRPNNEQFF. The DNA for the CDR3 is TGTGCCAGCAGCTTACAGATCAGGCCTAACAATGAGCAGTTCTTC. The full variable domain, in which reference TRBV7-8 and TRBJ2-1 provide the parts outside the CDR3, is GAGVSQSPRYKVAKRGQDVALRCDPISGHVSLFWYQQALGQGPEFLTYFQNEAQLDKSGLPSDRFFAERPEGSVSTLKIQRTQQEDSAVYLCASSLQIRPNNEQFFGPGTRLTVL.